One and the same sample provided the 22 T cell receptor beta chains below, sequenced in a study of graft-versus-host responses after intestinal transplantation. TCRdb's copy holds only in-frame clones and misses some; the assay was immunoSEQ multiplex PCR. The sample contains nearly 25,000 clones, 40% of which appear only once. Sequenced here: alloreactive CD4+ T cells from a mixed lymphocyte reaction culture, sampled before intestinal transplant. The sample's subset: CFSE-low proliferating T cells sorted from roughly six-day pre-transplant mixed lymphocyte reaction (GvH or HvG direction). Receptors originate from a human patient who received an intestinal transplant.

Here the CDR3 DNA reads TGTGCCAGCTCGCCTCGGACAGGGAATTACGAGCAGTACTTC. This encodes CASSPRTGNYEQYF. The chain employs TRBV18 and TRBJ2-7; 8 bases fit TRBD1. The germline V gene has CDR1 KGHSH and CDR2 LQKENI. This CDR3 spans 14 amino acids. J was trimmed by 4 bases and V by 6 bases; bases with no gene match: 8. The full variable domain, in which reference TRBV18 and TRBJ2-7 provide the parts outside the CDR3, is NAGVMQNPRHLVRRRGQEARLRCSPMKGHSHVYWYRQLPEEGLKFMVYLQKENIIDESGMPKERFSAEFPKEGPSILRIQQVVRGDSAAYFCASSPRTGNYEQYFGPGTRLTVT.

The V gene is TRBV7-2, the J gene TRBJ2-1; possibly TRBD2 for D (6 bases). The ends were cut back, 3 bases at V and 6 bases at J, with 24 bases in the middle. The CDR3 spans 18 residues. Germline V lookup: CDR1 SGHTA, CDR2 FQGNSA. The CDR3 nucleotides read TGTGCCAGCAGCTTCCTTGTGTACGTTGGACCCGGGGGCAATGAGCAGTTCTTC. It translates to CASSFLVYVGPGGNEQFF.

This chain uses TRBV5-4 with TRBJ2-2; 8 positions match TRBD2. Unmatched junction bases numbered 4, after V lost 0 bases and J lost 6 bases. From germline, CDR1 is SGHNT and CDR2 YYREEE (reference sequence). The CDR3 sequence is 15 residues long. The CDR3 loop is CASSLELAVPGELFF. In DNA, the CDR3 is TGTGCCAGCAGCTTGGAACTAGCGGTTCCCGGGGAGCTGTTTTTT.

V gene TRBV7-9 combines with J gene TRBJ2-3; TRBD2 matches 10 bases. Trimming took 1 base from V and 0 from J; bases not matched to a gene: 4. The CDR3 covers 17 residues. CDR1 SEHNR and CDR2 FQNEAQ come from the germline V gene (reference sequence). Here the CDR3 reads CASSLGTSGASTDTQYF. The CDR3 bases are TGTGCCAGCAGCTTAGGGACTAGCGGAGCTAGCACAGATACGCAGTATTTT.

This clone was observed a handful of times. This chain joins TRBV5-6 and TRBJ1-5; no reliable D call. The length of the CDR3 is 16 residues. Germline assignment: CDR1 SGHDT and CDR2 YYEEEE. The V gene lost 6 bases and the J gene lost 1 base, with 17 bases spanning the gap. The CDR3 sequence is CASTRWPGTSNQPQHF. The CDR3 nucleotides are TGTGCCAGCACTCGGTGGCCGGGAACGAGCAATCAGCCCCAGCATTTT.

CDR3 sequence: CASRVAGANYGYTF. The CDR3 DNA sequence: TGTGCCAGCAGGGTTGCTGGAGCTAACTATGGCTACACCTTC. The V and J genes are TRBV7-2 and TRBJ1-2; D unclear. V gave up 6 bases and J gave up 0 bases, with 11 bases separating them. Per the germline V gene, CDR1 is SGHTA and CDR2 is FQGNSA. This CDR3 comprises 14 residues.

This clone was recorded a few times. CDR3 bases: TGCGCCAGCAGCTTGGTCGACTATGACCCCGGACACTTT. This encodes CASSLVDYDPGHF. The chain recombines TRBV5-1 with TRBJ1-6; D is undetermined. The CDR3 covers 13 residues. V lost 0 bases to trimming and J lost 19 bases, with 17 bases between them. Germline V lookup: CDR1 SGHRS, CDR2 YFSETQ.

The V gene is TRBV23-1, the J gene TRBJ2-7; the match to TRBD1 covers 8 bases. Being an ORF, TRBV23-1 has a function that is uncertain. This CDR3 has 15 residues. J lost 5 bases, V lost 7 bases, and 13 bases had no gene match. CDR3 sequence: CASTPMMGTGDEQYF. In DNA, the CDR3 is TGCGCCAGCACCCCGATGATGGGGACAGGAGACGAGCAGTACTTC.

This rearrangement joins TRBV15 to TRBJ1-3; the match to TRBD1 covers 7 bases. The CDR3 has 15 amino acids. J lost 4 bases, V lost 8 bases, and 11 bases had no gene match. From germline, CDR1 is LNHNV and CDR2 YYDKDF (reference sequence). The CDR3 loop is CATRNTGAGGNTIYF. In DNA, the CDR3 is TGTGCCACCCGCAACACAGGGGCAGGGGGAAACACCATATATTTT.

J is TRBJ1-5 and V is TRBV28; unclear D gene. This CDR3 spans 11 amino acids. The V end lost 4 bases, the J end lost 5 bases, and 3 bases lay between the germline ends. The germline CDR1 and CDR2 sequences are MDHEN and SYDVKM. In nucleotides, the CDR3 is TGTGCCAGCAGTTCATATCAGCCCCAGCATTTT. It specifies CASSSYQPQHF.

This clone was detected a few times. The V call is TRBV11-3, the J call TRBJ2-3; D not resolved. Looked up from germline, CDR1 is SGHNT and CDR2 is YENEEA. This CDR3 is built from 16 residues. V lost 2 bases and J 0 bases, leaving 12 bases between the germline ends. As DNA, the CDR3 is TGTGCCAGCAGCTTAAGGTTTACGACTAGCACAGATACGCAGTATTTT. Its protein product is CASSLRFTTSTDTQYF.

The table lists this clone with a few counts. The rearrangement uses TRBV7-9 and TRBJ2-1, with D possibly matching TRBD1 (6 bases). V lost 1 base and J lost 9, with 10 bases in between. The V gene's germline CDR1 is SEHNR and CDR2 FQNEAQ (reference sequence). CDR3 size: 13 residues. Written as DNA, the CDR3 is TGTGCCAGCAGCTTAGTACAGGGCAGTGAGCAGTTCTTC. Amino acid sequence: CASSLVQGSEQFF. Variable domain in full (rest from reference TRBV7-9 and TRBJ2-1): DTGVSQNPRHKITKRGQNVTFRCDPISEHNRLYWYRQTLGQGPEFLTYFQNEAQLEKSRLLSDRFSAERPKGSFSTLEIQRTEQGDSAMYLCASSLVQGSEQFFGPGTRLTVL.

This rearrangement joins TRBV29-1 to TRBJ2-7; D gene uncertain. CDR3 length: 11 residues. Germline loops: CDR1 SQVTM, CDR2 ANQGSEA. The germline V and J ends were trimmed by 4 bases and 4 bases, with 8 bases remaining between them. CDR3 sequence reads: CSVALRYEQYF. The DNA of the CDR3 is TGCAGCGTTGCCCTGAGGTACGAGCAGTACTTC.

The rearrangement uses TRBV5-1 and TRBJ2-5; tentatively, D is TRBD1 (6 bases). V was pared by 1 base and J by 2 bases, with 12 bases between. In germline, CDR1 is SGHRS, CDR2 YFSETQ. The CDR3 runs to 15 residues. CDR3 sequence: CASSLLRGQQETQYF. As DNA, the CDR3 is TGCGCCAGCAGCTTGCTCAGGGGACAACAAGAGACCCAGTACTTC.

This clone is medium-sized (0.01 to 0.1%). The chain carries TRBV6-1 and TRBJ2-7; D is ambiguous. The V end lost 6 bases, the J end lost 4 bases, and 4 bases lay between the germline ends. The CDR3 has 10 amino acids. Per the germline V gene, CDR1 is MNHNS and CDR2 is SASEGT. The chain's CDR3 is CASSRYEQYF. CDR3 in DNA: TGTGCCAGCAGCAGATACGAGCAGTACTTC.

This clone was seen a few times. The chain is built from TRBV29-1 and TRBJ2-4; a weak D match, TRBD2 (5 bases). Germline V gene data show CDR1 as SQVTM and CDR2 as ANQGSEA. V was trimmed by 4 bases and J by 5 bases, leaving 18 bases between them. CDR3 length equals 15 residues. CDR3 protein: CSVVYGRGSQNIQYF. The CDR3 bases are TGCAGCGTTGTGTATGGCCGGGGATCTCAAAACATTCAGTACTTC.

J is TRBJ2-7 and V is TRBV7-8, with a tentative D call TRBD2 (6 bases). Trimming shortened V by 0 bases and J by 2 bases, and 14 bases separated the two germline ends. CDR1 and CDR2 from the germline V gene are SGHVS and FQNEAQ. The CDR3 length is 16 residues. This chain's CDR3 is CASSLAVYLAPYEQYF. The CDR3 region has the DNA TGTGCCAGCAGCTTAGCGGTATACCTAGCGCCCTACGAGCAGTACTTC.

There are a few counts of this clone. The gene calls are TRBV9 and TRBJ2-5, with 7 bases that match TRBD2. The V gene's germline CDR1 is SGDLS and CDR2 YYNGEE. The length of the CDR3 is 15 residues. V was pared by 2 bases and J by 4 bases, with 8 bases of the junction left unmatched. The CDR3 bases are TGTGCCAGCAGCGTGCGAGCGGGGCCGAGAGAGACCCAGTACTTC. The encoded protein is CASSVRAGPRETQYF. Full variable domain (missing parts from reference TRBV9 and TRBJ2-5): DSGVTQTPKHLITATGQRVTLRCSPRSGDLSVYWYQQSLDQGLQFLIQYYNGEERAKGNILERFSAQQFPDLHSELNLSSLELGDSALYFCASSVRAGPRETQYFGPGTRLLVL.

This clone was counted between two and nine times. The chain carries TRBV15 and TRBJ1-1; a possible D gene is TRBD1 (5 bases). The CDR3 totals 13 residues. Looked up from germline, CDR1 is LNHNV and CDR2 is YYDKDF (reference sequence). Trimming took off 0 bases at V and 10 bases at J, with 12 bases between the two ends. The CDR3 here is CATSREPQGRAFF. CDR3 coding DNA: TGTGCCACCAGCAGAGAACCCCAGGGTAGAGCTTTCTTT.

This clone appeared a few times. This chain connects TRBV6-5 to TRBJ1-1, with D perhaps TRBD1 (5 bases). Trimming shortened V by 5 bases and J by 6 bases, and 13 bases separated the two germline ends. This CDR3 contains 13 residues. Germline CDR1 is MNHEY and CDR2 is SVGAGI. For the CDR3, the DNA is TGTGCCAGCAGTCCCCCGACGGGGGCTGAAGCTTTCTTT. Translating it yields CASSPPTGAEAFF.

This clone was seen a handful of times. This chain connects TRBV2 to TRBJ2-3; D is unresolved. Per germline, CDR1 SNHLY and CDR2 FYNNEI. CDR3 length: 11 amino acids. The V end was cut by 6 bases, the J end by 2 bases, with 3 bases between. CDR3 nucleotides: TGTGCCAGCAGCTACACAGATACGCAGTATTTT. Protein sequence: CASSYTDTQYF.

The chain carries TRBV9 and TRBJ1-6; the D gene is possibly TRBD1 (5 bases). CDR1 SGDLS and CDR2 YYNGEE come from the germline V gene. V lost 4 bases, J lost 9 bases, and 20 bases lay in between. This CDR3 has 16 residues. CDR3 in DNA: TGTGCCAGCAGCTCCCAGTTGGGGCGTGGGGCTTCACCCCTCCACTTT. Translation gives CASSSQLGRGASPLHF.